The 14 T cell receptor beta chains below come from one sample, sequenced in a study of identical twins. In TCRdb, the 5' RACE reads were re-called with MiXCR into one record per CDR3 protein. The profile shows hundreds of thousands of distinct CDR3 sequences, 9% to 15% of them singletons. This same sample was also part of a study on yellow fever vaccine responses in identical twins.

Sequencing input: PBMCs. The receptors stem from a woman under 30 in good health.

In its sample, this clonotype was seen a few times. The gene calls are TRBV3-1 and TRBJ2-3; tentative D call: TRBD2 (5 bases). In germline, CDR1 is LGHDT, CDR2 YNNKEL (reference sequence). Trimming took off 2 bases at V and 2 bases at J, with 11 bases between the two ends. The CDR3 is 15 amino acids. CDR3 amino acids: CASSQHGLTTDTQYF. CDR3 coding DNA: TGTGCCAGCAGCCAACACGGACTCACCACAGATACGCAGTATTTT.

This clonotype was seen ten or more times. The chain recombines TRBV29-1 with TRBJ1-1; unclear D gene. The V and J ends lost 1 base and 1 base respectively, with 13 bases between them. Germline CDR1 is SQVTM and CDR2 is ANQGSEA. The CDR3 length is 15 residues. As DNA, the CDR3 is TGCAGCGTTGAAGTGTATGGGTGGGCGAACACTGAAGCTTTCTTT. This gives the protein CSVEVYGWANTEAFF.

This clonotype was counted only a few times. This sequence joins TRBV27 and TRBJ1-3; D is perhaps TRBD1 (5 bases). Trimming left V 7 bases short and J 0 bases short, with 16 bases between. Germline-derived CDR1 and CDR2 are MNHEY and SMNVEV (reference sequence). The CDR3 is 16 amino acids. Here the CDR3 reads CASKTPRTNSGNTIYF. The CDR3 nucleotides read TGTGCCAGCAAGACCCCACGGACAAACTCTGGAAACACCATATATTTT.

The rearrangement links TRBV18 to TRBJ2-5; no definite D call. Germline lookup yields CDR1 KGHSH and CDR2 LQKENI. The CDR3 runs to 14 residues. The germline V and J ends were trimmed by 2 bases and 2 bases, with 9 bases remaining between them. Here the CDR3 DNA reads TGTGCCAGCTCACCAGTCACAGCTCAAGAGACCCAGTACTTC. Amino acids: CASSPVTAQETQYF.

The J gene is TRBJ2-1, the V gene TRBV12-3 or TRBV12-4; TRBD2 agrees at 12 bases. V was clipped by 7 bases and J by 3 bases; unmatched bases: 7. The CDR3 length is 16 residues. The CDR3 is CASTSRLAGDYNEQFF. CDR3 nucleotide sequence: TGTGCCAGCACCTCCAGACTAGCGGGAGACTACAATGAGCAGTTCTTC.

The J gene is TRBJ2-3, the V gene TRBV4-2; TRBD2 aligns across 11 bases. Germline CDR1 reads LGHNA; CDR2 reads YNFKEQ. The V segment lost 5 bases and the J segment 6 bases; nucleotides outside the gene matches: 16. CDR3 size: 18 residues. The CDR3 DNA reads as TGTGCCAGCAGCTCACAGGGGCTAGCGGGGGGCCCCGGGGATACGCAGTATTTT. This translates into CASSSQGLAGGPGDTQYF.

This sequence joins TRBV14 and TRBJ2-7, with 8 bases fitting TRBD2. The CDR3 covers 21 residues. The germline V gene has CDR1 SGHDN and CDR2 FVKESK. V lost 1 base and J lost 0; bases outside the gene matches: 20. For the CDR3, the DNA is TGTGCCAGCAGCCAAGGGCTTCGTTCGTTAGCGGGAACAGCGAGCTCCTACGAGCAGTACTTC. It codes for CASSQGLRSLAGTASSYEQYF.

The rearrangement links TRBV20-1 to TRBJ2-5, with a weak D call TRBD2 (6 bases). The CDR3 sequence is 14 residues long. The germline V gene has CDR1 DFQATT and CDR2 SNEGSKA (reference sequence). V was clipped by 3 bases and J by 4 bases, with 15 bases between them. The CDR3 sequence is CSARWTNNLETQYF. The CDR3 region has the DNA TGCAGTGCTAGGTGGACTAACAACTTAGAGACCCAGTACTTC.

The J gene is TRBJ2-7, the V gene TRBV27; D is undetermined. In germline, CDR1 is MNHEY, CDR2 SMNVEV (reference sequence). The length of the CDR3 is 14 residues. V was pared by 3 bases and J by 3 bases, with 12 bases between. The CDR3 region is CASSFCPTDYEQYV. DNA for the CDR3: TGTGCCAGCAGTTTCTGTCCGACTGACTACGAGCAGTACGTC.

This clonotype occurred a few times. The chain couples TRBV5-5 to TRBJ2-1; 8 positions agree with TRBD2. The CDR3 totals 14 residues. V lost 2 bases, J lost 3 bases, and 1 base stayed unmatched. Germline V lookup: CDR1 SGHKS, CDR2 YYEKEE (reference sequence). The CDR3 sequence is CASSFSGNYNEQFF. DNA for the CDR3: TGTGCCAGCAGCTTTAGCGGGAACTACAATGAGCAGTTCTTC.

Remarks on this clonotype: This may stem from a read error, because a much larger clone lies one nucleotide away. V gene TRBV14 combines with J gene TRBJ2-3; tentative D call: TRBD1 (5 bases). The germline gives CDR1 SGHDN, CDR2 FVKESK. The V end lost 0 bases, the J end lost 4 bases, and 8 bases lay between the germline ends. This CDR3 has 14 residues. The chain's CDR3 is CASSQDWGSDTQYF. Written as DNA, the CDR3 is TGTGCCAGCAGCCAAGATTGGGGCTCAGATACGCAGTATTTT.

A few counts support this clonotype. This chain links TRBV28 with TRBJ2-2, with 7 bases matching TRBD2. The V and J ends lost 5 bases and 4 bases, in that order; junction bases with no gene match: 13. Germline CDR1 is MDHEN and CDR2 is SYDVKM. This CDR3 has 17 amino acids. CDR3 in DNA: TGTGCCAGCAGTCGAGGATATTTTTGGGAGGGCACCGGGGAGCTGTTTTTT. It codes for CASSRGYFWEGTGELFF. Based on the CDR3 plus reference TRBV28 and TRBJ2-2, the full variable domain is DVKVTQSSRYLVKRTGEKVFLECVQDMDHENMFWYRQDPGLGLRLIYFSYDVKMKEKGDIPEGYSVSREKKERFSLILESASTNQTSMYLCASSRGYFWEGTGELFFGEGSRLTVL.

The J gene is TRBJ2-1, the V gene TRBV2; 7 positions match TRBD2. The CDR3 consists of 14 residues. Germline V gene sequence: CDR1 SNHLY, CDR2 FYNNEI. V gave up 8 bases and J gave up 2 bases; unmatched junction bases: 6. CDR3 protein: CASVGGSAYNEQFF. In nucleotides, the CDR3 is TGTGCCAGCGTGGGCGGGAGCGCCTACAATGAGCAGTTCTTC. The whole variable domain, remainder taken from reference TRBV2 and TRBJ2-1, is EPEVTQTPSHQVTQMGQEVILRCVPISNHLYFYWYRQILGQKVEFLVSFYNNEISEKSEIFDDQFSVERPDGSNFTLKIRSTKLEDSAMYFCASVGGSAYNEQFFGPGTRLTVL.

This clonotype has only a few counts. The conserved phenylalanine or tryptophan is not found at the CDR3 terminus, so this likely reflects a read error. CDR3 nucleotide sequence: TGTGCCAGCAGCTTTCTACCCGGGACTAGCGGGGGACCGTACCAAGAGACCCAGTACCTC. Amino acid sequence: CASSFLPGTSGGPYQETQYL. The chain carries TRBV7-8 and TRBJ2-5, with 14 bases fitting TRBD2. The CDR3 length is 20 residues. With V trimmed by 3 bases and J by 0 bases, 12 bases remained unmatched. From germline, CDR1 is SGHVS and CDR2 FQNEAQ.